This T cell receptor (beta chain) stems from a study of vaccination and CD4 T cells after COVID-19. This CDR3 spans 15 amino acids. From germline, CDR1 is SGHKS and CDR2 YYEKEE (reference sequence). Trimming cost V 4 bases and J 5 bases, with 18 bases left between them. Sequencing of cultured CD4+ T cell DNA used the Oncomine TCR Beta short-read assay. Genomic DNA was extracted from cultured CD4+ T cells. Each CDR3 protein is one row after TCRdb ran MiXCR on the PCR reads. This sample yields 9,000 to 15,000 distinct CDR3 sequences, of which about 32% are seen a single time; roughly a third belongs to the top ten. Documented treatment: 10-day PBMC culture with coronavirus spike peptide pools or control peptides (ViraFEST assay). No prior SARS-CoV-2 infection occurred in healthy vaccine recipients, per negative nucleocapsid antibodies before and after vaccination. Regarding the study as a whole: Spike mono-reactivity was shown by 304 of 307 vaccine-specific clones in convalescent patients.

As for this clonotype: Its cognate antigen is unknown.

The gene calls are TRBV5-5 and TRBJ1-2, with D maybe TRBD1 (6 bases). This sequence originates from a human donor who received a COVID-19 vaccine. The specimen was CD4+ T cells from blood, cultured in vitro, collected before SARS-CoV-2 vaccination. The CDR3 is CASSGNRVVPYGYTF. In nucleotides, the CDR3 is TGTGCCAGCAGCGGTAACAGGGTAGTTCCATATGGCTACACCTTC.